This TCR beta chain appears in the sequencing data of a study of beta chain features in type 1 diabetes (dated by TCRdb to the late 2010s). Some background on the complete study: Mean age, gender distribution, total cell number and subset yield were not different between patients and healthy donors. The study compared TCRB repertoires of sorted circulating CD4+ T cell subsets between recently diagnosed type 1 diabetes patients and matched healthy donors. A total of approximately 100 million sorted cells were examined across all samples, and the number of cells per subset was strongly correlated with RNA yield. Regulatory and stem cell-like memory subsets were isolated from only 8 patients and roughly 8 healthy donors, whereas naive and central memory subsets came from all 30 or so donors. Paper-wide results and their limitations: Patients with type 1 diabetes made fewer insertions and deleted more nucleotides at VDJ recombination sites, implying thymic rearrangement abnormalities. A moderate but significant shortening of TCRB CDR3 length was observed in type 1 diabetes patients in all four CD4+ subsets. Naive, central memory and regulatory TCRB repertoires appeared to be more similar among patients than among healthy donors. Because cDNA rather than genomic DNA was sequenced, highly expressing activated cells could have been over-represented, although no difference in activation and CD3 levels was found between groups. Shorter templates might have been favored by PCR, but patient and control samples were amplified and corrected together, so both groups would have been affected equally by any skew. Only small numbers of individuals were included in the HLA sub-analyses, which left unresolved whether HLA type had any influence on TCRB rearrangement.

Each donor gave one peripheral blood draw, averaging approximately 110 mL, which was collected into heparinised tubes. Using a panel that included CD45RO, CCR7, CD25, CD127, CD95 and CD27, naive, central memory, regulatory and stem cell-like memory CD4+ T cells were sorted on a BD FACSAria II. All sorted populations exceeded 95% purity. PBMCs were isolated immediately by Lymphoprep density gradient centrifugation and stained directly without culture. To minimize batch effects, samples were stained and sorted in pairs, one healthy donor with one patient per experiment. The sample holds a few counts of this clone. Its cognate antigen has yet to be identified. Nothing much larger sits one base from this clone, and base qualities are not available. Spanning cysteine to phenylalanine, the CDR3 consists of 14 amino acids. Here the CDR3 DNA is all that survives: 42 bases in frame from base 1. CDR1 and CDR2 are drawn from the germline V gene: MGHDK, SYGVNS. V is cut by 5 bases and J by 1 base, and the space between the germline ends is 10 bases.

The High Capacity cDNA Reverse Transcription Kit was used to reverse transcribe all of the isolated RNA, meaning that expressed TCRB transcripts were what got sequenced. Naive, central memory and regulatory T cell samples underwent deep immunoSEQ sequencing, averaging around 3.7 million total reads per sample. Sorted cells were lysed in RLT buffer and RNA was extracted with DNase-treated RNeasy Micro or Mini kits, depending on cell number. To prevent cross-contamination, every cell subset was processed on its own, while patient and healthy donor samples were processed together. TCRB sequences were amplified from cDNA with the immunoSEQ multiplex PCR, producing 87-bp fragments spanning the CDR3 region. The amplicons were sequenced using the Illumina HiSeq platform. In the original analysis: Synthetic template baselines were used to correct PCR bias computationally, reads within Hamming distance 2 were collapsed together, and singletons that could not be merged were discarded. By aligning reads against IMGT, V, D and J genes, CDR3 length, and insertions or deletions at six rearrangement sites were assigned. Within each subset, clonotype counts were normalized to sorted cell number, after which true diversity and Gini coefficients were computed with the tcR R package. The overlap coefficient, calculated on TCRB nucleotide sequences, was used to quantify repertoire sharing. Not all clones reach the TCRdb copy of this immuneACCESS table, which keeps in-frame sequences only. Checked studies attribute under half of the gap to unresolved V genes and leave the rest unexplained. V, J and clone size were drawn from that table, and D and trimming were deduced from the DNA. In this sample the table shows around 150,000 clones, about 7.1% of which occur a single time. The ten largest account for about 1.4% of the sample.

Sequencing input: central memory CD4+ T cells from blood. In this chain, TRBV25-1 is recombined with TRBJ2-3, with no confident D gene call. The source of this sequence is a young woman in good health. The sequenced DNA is TGTGCCAGCAGTAGTATTGAGGGCACAGATACGCAGTATTTT. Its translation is CASSSIEGTDTQYF.